This T cell receptor beta chain was recorded in a study of T cell clonotyping in hematopoietic cell transplantation. Findings and limits, study-wide: Broader posttransplant TCR repertoire diversity was predicted by graft donor and pretransplant recipient Inverse Simpson Index values. At the given depth, recipient repertoires were over 95% de novo clonotypes. After transplant, recipient diversity fell while pathologically expanded clonotypes grew through day 180. CD4 and CD8 repertoire contributions could not be separated without sorting.

This CDR3 comprises 15 residues. With 6 bases clipped from V and 3 bases from J, the junction kept 9 bases outside the gene matches. Germline V lookup: CDR1 LNHDA, CDR2 SQIVND (reference sequence). A remark on this clone: The antigen is undetermined.

Measured with immunoSEQ multiplex PCR; TCRdb has only the in-frame clones, and not every one. The sample includes about 44,000 clones, around 94% seen only once; the top ten take 0.85% to 0.9%. This TCR came from a woman aged 45-65 years in good health. Some clones in this sample may be carry-over from other donors' samples. The genes are TRBV19 and TRBJ1-2, with TRBD1 identical over 8 bases. Sequenced sample: peripheral blood mononuclear cells. The CDR3: CASREHRGNDYGYTF. For the CDR3, the DNA is TGTGCCAGTAGAGAACACAGGGGGAATGACTATGGCTACACCTTC.